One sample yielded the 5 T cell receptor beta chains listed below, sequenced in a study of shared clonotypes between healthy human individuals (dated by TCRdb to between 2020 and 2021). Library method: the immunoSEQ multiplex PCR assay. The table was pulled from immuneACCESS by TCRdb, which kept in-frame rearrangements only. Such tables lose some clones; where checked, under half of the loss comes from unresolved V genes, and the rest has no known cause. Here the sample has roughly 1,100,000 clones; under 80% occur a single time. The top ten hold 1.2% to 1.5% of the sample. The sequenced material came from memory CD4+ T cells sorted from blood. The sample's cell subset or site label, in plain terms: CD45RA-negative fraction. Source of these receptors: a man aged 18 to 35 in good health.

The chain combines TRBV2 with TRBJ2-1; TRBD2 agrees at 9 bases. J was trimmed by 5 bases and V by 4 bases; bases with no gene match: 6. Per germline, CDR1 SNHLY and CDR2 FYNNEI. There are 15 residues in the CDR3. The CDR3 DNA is TGTGCCAGCAGTGTTAAGGTAGCGGGAGACAATGAGCAGTTCTTC. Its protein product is CASSVKVAGDNEQFF.

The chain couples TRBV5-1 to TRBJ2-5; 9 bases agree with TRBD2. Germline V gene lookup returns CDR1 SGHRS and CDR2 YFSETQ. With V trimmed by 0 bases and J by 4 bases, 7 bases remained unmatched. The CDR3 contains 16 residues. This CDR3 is CASSLVPAGGSETQYF. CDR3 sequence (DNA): TGCGCCAGCAGCTTGGTTCCAGCGGGGGGATCAGAGACCCAGTACTTC.

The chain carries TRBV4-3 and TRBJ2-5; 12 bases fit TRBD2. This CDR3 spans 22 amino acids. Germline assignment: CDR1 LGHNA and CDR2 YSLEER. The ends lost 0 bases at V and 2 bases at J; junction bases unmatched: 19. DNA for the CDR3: TGCGCCAGCAGCCAAGAACTTGGGACAAGGCTAGCGGGAGGGGTAGTACAAGAGACCCAGTACTTC. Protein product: CASSQELGTRLAGGVVQETQYF.

CDR3: CASSVGGRVGTDTQYF. CDR3 coding DNA: TGTGCCAGCAGTGTGGGGGGTAGGGTTGGGACAGATACGCAGTATTTT. The rearrangement links TRBV25-1 to TRBJ2-3, with D maybe TRBD2 (6 bases). Between the trimmed V and J ends, which lost 4 bases and 3 bases, there was a span of 17 bases. CDR3 length: 16 amino acids. Per germline, CDR1 MGHDK and CDR2 SYGVNS.

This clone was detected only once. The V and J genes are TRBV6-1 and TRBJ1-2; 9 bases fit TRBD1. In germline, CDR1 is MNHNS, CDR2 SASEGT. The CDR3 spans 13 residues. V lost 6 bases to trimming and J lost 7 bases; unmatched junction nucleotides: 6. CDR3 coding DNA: TGTGCCAGCAGGCGAACAGGGGGCGGTGGCTACACCTTC. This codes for CASRRTGGGGYTF.